The T cell receptor beta chain described here comes from a study of Graves' ophthalmopathy and Graves' hyperthyroidism. General study results and limits: Most clonotypes expanded in thyroid above 0.001 frequency were present in blood too.

This clonotype has only a few counts. Its antigen is still unknown. Using RNA transcripts, the TCR beta CDR3 regions were amplified. The library came from an HTBI-primed first-round RT-PCR and a second-round multiplex PCR. TCRdb independently ran MiXCR on the multiplex PCR reads; one entry per CDR3 protein. Of approximately 380,000 distinct CDR3 sequences listed, approximately 21% are singletons. Germline values: CDR1 MNHNS, CDR2 SASEGT. The length of the CDR3 is 14 residues. The germline V and J ends were trimmed by 6 bases and 6 bases, with 15 bases remaining between them. This receptor was obtained from a young woman with stable Graves' hyperthyroidism. Sequenced material: peripheral blood. The chain combines TRBV6-1 with TRBJ1-5; weak D call: TRBD1 (5 bases). The CDR3: CASSSTGFLQPQHF. The CDR3 DNA reads as TGTGCCAGCAGCTCAACAGGTTTCCTTCAGCCCCAGCATTTT.